These T cell receptor beta chains were read from a single sample in a study of cytotoxic CD8 clonotypes in ibrutinib-treated CLL. Using immunoSEQ multiplex PCR, the repertoire was profiled, and TCRdb retains in-frame clones only, with some absent. Of 300,000 to 400,000 clones in the sample, 60% to 80% were seen once. The material sequenced was PBMCs, taken after 36 months of ibrutinib treatment. These receptors all stem from a human donor with chronic lymphocytic leukemia. Each CDR3 is given with its conserved first and last residue. D genes are given only for firm matches. Not every row has a clone size; where given, it reads once, few, many or a size class.

NA NA TRBJ1-5 TRBV4-1 TGCGCCAGCAGCCAAGATCTCCCGTATGGGTCCCAGCATTTT CASSQDLPYGSQHF
NA NA TRBJ1-4 TRBV5-4 TGTGCCAGCAGCCAAAGGAGGGGACCGGGGAAAGGGGAAAAACTGTTTTTT CASSQRRGPGKGEKLFF
NA NA TRBJ1-2 TRBV5-1 TGCGCCAGCAGCTTGTTAGGGGGCTATGGCTACACCTTC CASSLLGGYGYTF
TRBD1 NA TRBJ1-2 TRBV5-1 TGCGCCAGCAGCTTTAAACCCCGGGACAGGGTGGGCTATGGCTACACCTTC CASSFKPRDRVGYGYTF
TRBD2 NA TRBJ2-3 TRBV10-2 TGCGCCAGCAGAGATCTAGCGGGGGGGCTCGATACGCAGTATTTT CASRDLAGGLDTQYF
TRBD1 NA TRBJ1-4 TRBV5-8 TGTGCCAGCAGTTACAGGGGCCCGGGTGGACTGTTTTTT CASSYRGPGGLFF
NA NA TRBJ1-1 TRBV29-1 TGCAGCGTTGGCAGTGAAGAGAACACTGAAGCTTTCTTT CSVGSEENTEAFF
NA NA TRBJ2-3 TRBV27 TGTGCCAGCAGTTTAGTCCGTTCAGATACGCAGTATTTT CASSLVRSDTQYF
NA few TRBJ1-5 TRBV5-6 TGTGCCAGCAGCTTGTGGGGGGAGCGGCAGCCCCAGCATTTT CASSLWGERQPQHF
NA NA TRBJ2-1 TRBV20-1 TGCAGTGCTAGTACGAACAATGAGCAGTTCTTC CSASTNNEQFF
NA few TRBJ1-1 TRBV7-3 TGTGCCAGCAGCTTAAAGGCGAACACTGAAGCTTTCTTT CASSLKANTEAFF
TRBD1 NA TRBJ2-6 TRBV5-1 TGCGCCAGCAACTCCGGGACAGGTAGCCCTGGGGCCAACGTCCTGACTTTC CASNSGTGSPGANVLTF
NA NA TRBJ2-7 TRBV5-1 TGCGCCAGCAGCTTGGTTGACACATCCTACGAGCAGTACTTC CASSLVDTSYEQYF
NA NA TRBJ1-1 TRBV6-1 TGTGCCAGCAGTGAAGCTGGGTACCACACTGAAGCTTTCTTT CASSEAGYHTEAFF
NA few TRBJ1-4 TRBV9 TGTGCCAGCAGCGTAGCCCCGGGGCTAGACGAAAAACTGTTTTTT CASSVAPGLDEKLFF
NA NA TRBJ2-7 TRBV15 TGTGCCACCAGCAGACCGACAGGTAGAGGCTACGAGCAGTACTTC CATSRPTGRGYEQYF
NA NA TRBJ2-2 TRBV7-8 TGTGCCAGCAGCTTAAACGGGATTCCCACCGGGGAGCTGTTTTTT CASSLNGIPTGELFF
TRBD1 NA TRBJ2-2 TRBV29-1 TGCAGCGGACAGGGACAGAACACCGGGGAGCTGTTTTTT CSGQGQNTGELFF
NA NA TRBJ2-3 TRBV19 TGTGCCAGTAGTATGGCAGGGACAGATACGCAGTATTTT CASSMAGTDTQYF
NA NA TRBJ2-5 TRBV29-1 TGCAGCGCCTCGGACGGTGAAGAGACCCAGTACTTC CSASDGEETQYF
TRBD2 NA TRBJ2-1 TRBV5-1 TGCGCCAGCAGTATTTTCCTAGCGGGAGAGTACAATGAGCAGTTCTTC CASSIFLAGEYNEQFF
TRBD1 NA TRBJ2-7 TRBV6-6 TGTGCCAGCAGTCTGTGGGACAGCTACGAGCAGTACTTC CASSLWDSYEQYF
TRBD1 NA TRBJ1-2 TRBV4-1 TGCGCCAGCAGCCCGCCTGACAGGGTGGACTATGGCTACACCTTC CASSPPDRVDYGYTF
NA NA TRBJ1-3 TRBV29-1 TGCAGCGGTCGCACAGGGTCCGGAAACACCATATATTTT CSGRTGSGNTIYF
TRBD1 NA TRBJ1-3 TRBV7-9 TGTGCCAGCAGCTTAGCGTGGGACAGGCCGGGAAACACCATATATTTT CASSLAWDRPGNTIYF
TRBD2 NA TRBJ2-5 TRBV4-1 TGCGCCAGCAGCCAAGGGGGCGGGAGGGCCTCCTTGACCCAGTACTTC CASSQGGGRASLTQYF
NA NA TRBJ2-3 TRBV23-1 TGCGCCAGCATAAGGGACACGCAGTATTTT CASIRDTQYF
TRBD1 NA TRBJ1-4 TRBV29-1 TGCAGCGCTACAGGGGGCAAATCAACTAATGAAAAACTGTTTTTT CSATGGKSTNEKLFF
TRBD1 NA TRBJ2-7 TRBV2 TGTGCCAGCAGTCCGGGACAGGGAACCTACGAGCAGTACTTC CASSPGQGTYEQYF
NA NA TRBJ2-2 TRBV6-5 TGTGCCAGCAGCGGGACCGGGGAGCTGTTTTTT CASSGTGELFF
NA NA TRBJ2-1 TRBV7-2 TGTGCCAGCAGCTTAGGGGATCTACTAGCCGACAATGAGCAGTTCTTC CASSLGDLLADNEQFF
NA NA TRBJ2-7 TRBV2 TGTGCCAGCATCGGGGTGCGATCCTACGAGCAGTACTTC CASIGVRSYEQYF
TRBD1 NA TRBJ1-2 TRBV2 TGTGCCAGCAGTGCAGGGACAGACTTGAACTATGGCTACACCTTC CASSAGTDLNYGYTF
TRBD2 few TRBJ2-1 TRBV7-9 TGTGCCAGCAGACCACAGGGGAGAGGACTAGCGGGAGGTTACAATGAGCAGTTCTTC CASRPQGRGLAGGYNEQFF
TRBD1 NA TRBJ1-3 TRBV9 TGTGCCAGCAGCGTTCGACAGGGCTATGGAAACACCATATATTTT CASSVRQGYGNTIYF
NA NA TRBJ1-5 TRBV19 TGTGCCAGTAGTATTACAGGGCCTAGCGGGCCCCAGCATTTT CASSITGPSGPQHF
NA NA TRBJ1-2 TRBV5-1 TGCGCCAGCAGCTTGGCGGACAGCCCCTATGGCTACACCTTC CASSLADSPYGYTF
NA NA TRBJ2-3 TRBV5-6 TGTGCCAGCAGCCCGGGACTTTTCACAGATACGCAGTATTTT CASSPGLFTDTQYF
NA few TRBJ1-6 TRBV5-8 TGTGCCAGCAGCTTGCTTTCACCCCTCCACTTT CASSLLSPLHF
NA NA TRBJ1-2 TRBV6-5 TGTGCCAGCAGTGATCCCGGGTACGGCTACACCTTC CASSDPGYGYTF
NA NA TRBJ2-1 TRBV5-1 TGCGCCAGCAGCTTGAGGACAACCAATGAGCAGTTCTTC CASSLRTTNEQFF
NA NA TRBJ1-1 TRBV5-1 TGCGCCAGCAGCTTGGTAAGCCAGGGTACTGAAGCTTTCTTT CASSLVSQGTEAFF
NA NA TRBJ2-6 TRBV15 TGTGCCACCAGCAGAGAGACCAGAGTCTCTGGGGCCAACGTCCTGACTTTC CATSRETRVSGANVLTF